These 14 T cell receptor beta chains were sequenced from one sample in a study of cytomegalovirus exposure and HLA in healthy donors. Primers for the PCR totalled 60 Vbeta and 13 Jbeta. Sequencing was performed with immunoSEQ multiplex PCR; in TCRdb, only in-frame clones are kept and a portion is missing. This sample has roughly 100,000 clones, with around 77% found just once. The sample taken for sequencing was PBMCs. Receptor source: a male donor in good health and CMV-seropositive.

V gene TRBV28 combines with J gene TRBJ2-5; 11 bases are shared with TRBD2. Unmatched junction bases numbered 4, after V lost 3 bases and J lost 1 base. Germline CDR1 and CDR2: MDHEN and SYDVKM. The CDR3 has 16 amino acids. The CDR3 DNA reads TGTGCCAGCAGTTTGACCGGGACTAGCGGCCAAGAGACCCAGTACTTC. It encodes CASSLTGTSGQETQYF.

The chain is built from TRBV7-6 and TRBJ2-1; the match to TRBD1 covers 8 bases. J was trimmed by 4 bases and V by 2 bases; bases with no gene match: 4. CDR3 length equals 15 residues. Looked up from germline, CDR1 is SGHVS and CDR2 is FNYEAQ. As DNA, the CDR3 is TGTGCCAGCAGCTTAAGGACAGGGATTTACAATGAGCAGTTCTTC. It translates to CASSLRTGIYNEQFF. Complete variable domain (other parts from reference TRBV7-6 and TRBJ2-1): GAGVSQSPRYKVTKRGQDVALRCDPISGHVSLYWYRQALGQGPEFLTYFNYEAQQDKSGLPNDRFSAERPEGSISTLTIQRTEQRDSAMYRCASSLRTGIYNEQFFGPGTRLTVL.

The genes are TRBV4-1 and TRBJ2-2; tentative D call: TRBD1 (6 bases). Germline V gives CDR1 MGHRA, CDR2 YSYEKL. The V gene lost 6 bases and the J gene lost 7 bases, with 21 bases spanning the gap. This CDR3 is built from 16 residues. Here the CDR3 reads CASSLTGQWMSGELFF. The CDR3 DNA reads as TGCGCCAGCAGTTTGACAGGACAGTGGATGAGCGGGGAGCTGTTTTTT.

This clone was detected a few times. The V gene is TRBV14, the J gene TRBJ2-1; 7 nucleotides match TRBD2. J gave up 2 bases and V 0 bases, and 4 bases lay outside the gene matches. Germline-derived CDR1 and CDR2 are SGHDN and FVKESK. This CDR3 has 16 residues. The CDR3 sequence is CASSQDWRGTYNEQFF. DNA of the CDR3: TGTGCCAGCAGCCAAGATTGGCGGGGGACCTACAATGAGCAGTTCTTC.

J is TRBJ2-3 and V is TRBV7-2; 9 nucleotides align to TRBD2. Germline lookup yields CDR1 SGHTA and CDR2 FQGNSA. The V segment lost 1 base and the J segment 5 bases; nucleotides outside the gene matches: 10. The CDR3 is 17 amino acids. The CDR3 DNA follows: TGTGCCAGCAGCTTAGTCGTGGCGGGAGGGCCAAGAGATACGCAGTATTTT. Residues: CASSLVVAGGPRDTQYF.

V usage is TRBV29-1 and J usage is TRBJ1-1; no clear D. Germline lookup yields CDR1 SQVTM and CDR2 ANQGSEA. V was trimmed by 5 bases and J by 4 bases, leaving 17 bases between them. This CDR3 is 14 amino acids long. CDR3 region: CSVQRSPGSTEAFF. CDR3 DNA: TGCAGCGTTCAAAGAAGTCCCGGTAGCACTGAAGCTTTCTTT.

The chain carries TRBV25-1 and TRBJ1-2; D ambiguous. Trimming stripped 3 bases from V and 3 bases from J, with 5 bases between. Looked up from germline, CDR1 is MGHDK and CDR2 is SYGVNS. The CDR3 loop spans 12 amino acids. The CDR3 here is CASSESYYGYTF. The CDR3 DNA reads as TGTGCCAGCAGTGAGAGTTACTATGGCTACACCTTC.

The chain links TRBV12-1 to TRBJ2-2; the DNA was not compared with TRBD1, the D call given in the table. TRBV12-1 is tagged as a pseudogene. The CDR3 is 13 amino acids. The CDR3 is CAGQGSGTGELFF. The CDR3 DNA is TGTGCCGGACAGGGATCGGGTACCGGGGAGCTGTTTTTT.

This chain connects TRBV7-9 to TRBJ2-5; 7 bases map to TRBD1. Trimming cost V 3 bases and J 4 bases; bases outside gene matches: 5. CDR1 SEHNR and CDR2 FQNEAQ come from the germline V gene (reference sequence). This CDR3 is built from 14 residues. The CDR3 nucleotides read TGTGCCAGCAGCTTTGGGGACAGCCGAGAGACCCAGTACTTC. Protein: CASSFGDSRETQYF.

The chain employs TRBV30 and TRBJ1-6, with D unresolved. The CDR3 covers 15 residues. Germline lookup yields CDR1 GTSNPN and CDR2 SVGIG (reference sequence). The V end lost 2 bases, the J end lost 8 bases, and 16 bases lay between the germline ends. The CDR3 reads CAWSPGGPRDSPLHF. CDR3 DNA sequence: TGTGCCTGGAGTCCGGGAGGGCCGCGGGATTCACCCCTCCACTTT.

The rearrangement links TRBV10-3 to TRBJ1-1; D call uncertain. V was shortened by 8 bases and J by 5 bases, with 15 bases between the two germline ends. CDR1 is ENHRY and CDR2 is SYGVKD in the germline V gene. The CDR3 has 13 residues. CDR3 in DNA: TGTGCCATCTCGGGCGGGTCGAGGACTGAAGCTTTCTTT. This sequence encodes CAISGGSRTEAFF.

The chain recombines TRBV14 with TRBJ2-2; D is ambiguous. Trimming took off 1 base at V and 6 bases at J, with 9 bases between the two ends. This CDR3 is 14 amino acids long. The germline CDR1 and CDR2 sequences are SGHDN and FVKESK. The CDR3 loop reads CASSQVSAAGELFF. The CDR3 DNA is TGTGCCAGCAGCCAAGTTTCGGCGGCCGGGGAGCTGTTTTTT.

This sequence joins TRBV4-3 and TRBJ2-4; TRBD2 might be the D (6 bases). The V gene lost 5 bases and the J gene lost 2 bases, with 22 bases spanning the gap. CDR3 length: 18 residues. CDR1 is LGHNA and CDR2 is YSLEER in the germline V gene. CDR3 amino acids: CASSSLAGLAAPKNIQYF. For the CDR3, the DNA is TGCGCCAGCAGCTCACTAGCAGGGTTAGCGGCCCCCAAAAACATTCAGTACTTC.

The chain is built from TRBV5-6 and TRBJ1-6; TRBD1 aligns across 10 bases. V shed 3 bases and J 6 bases; nucleotides not matched to a gene: 6. This CDR3 has 16 residues. Germline V lookup: CDR1 SGHDT, CDR2 YYEEEE. The chain's CDR3 is CASSWGTGEGNSPLHF. The CDR3 bases are TGTGCCAGCAGCTGGGGGACAGGGGAGGGTAATTCACCCCTCCACTTT.